A single sample is the source of the 10 T cell receptor beta chains below, sequenced in a study of blood T cell repertoires in COVID-19. Sequenced by immunoSEQ multiplex PCR; TCRdb stores in-frame clones only, minus some. The repertoire consists of 70,000 to 100,000 clones, with 90% to 95% occurring once and the leading ten covering less than 2%. The sequencing input was peripheral blood. The receptors here all came from a man aged 60 to 75 with acute or convalescent COVID-19.

The chain couples TRBV12-3 or TRBV12-4 to TRBJ2-2; D perhaps matches TRBD1 (5 bases). V lost 4 bases, J lost 7 bases, and 10 bases lay in between. CDR3 size: 13 residues. The CDR3 loop is CASSSQGIGELFF. CDR3 bases: TGTGCCAGCAGTTCCCAGGGAATCGGGGAGCTGTTTTTT.

The V and J genes are TRBV19 and TRBJ1-1; D uncertain. Trimming took 7 bases from V and 4 from J, leaving 22 bases between them. This CDR3 is 16 amino acids long. Per the germline V gene, CDR1 is LNHDA and CDR2 is SQIVND (reference sequence). The CDR3 DNA sequence: TGTGCCAGTATACCCCCGGCAGGACTTATCCCCACTGAAGCTTTCTTT. This codes for CASIPPAGLIPTEAFF.

This chain joins TRBV13 and TRBJ1-4, with TRBD1 matching 7 bases. V gave up 3 bases and J gave up 7 bases; unmatched junction bases: 2. This CDR3 spans 13 amino acids. Germline V gives CDR1 PRHDT, CDR2 FYEKMQ (reference sequence). This CDR3 is CASSLQGGEKLFF. CDR3 coding DNA: TGTGCCAGCAGCTTGCAGGGGGGTGAAAAACTGTTTTTT.

The chain has TRBV7-9 and TRBJ2-1; D gene uncertain. The germline V and J ends were trimmed by 3 bases and 1 base, with 13 bases remaining between them. CDR1 is SEHNR and CDR2 is FQNEAQ in the germline V gene (reference sequence). The CDR3 totals 16 residues. This CDR3 is CASSFDSPASYNEQFF. The CDR3 DNA follows: TGTGCCAGCAGCTTTGACTCTCCCGCATCCTACAATGAGCAGTTCTTC.

The CDR3 reads CASSRDRNTEAFF. In DNA form, the CDR3 reads TGTGCCAGCAGTCGGGACAGAAACACTGAAGCTTTCTTT. The rearrangement uses TRBV2 and TRBJ1-1, with 7 bases identical to TRBD1. Trimming at V came to 5 bases and at J to 2 bases, leaving 2 bases not matched to a gene. This CDR3 has 13 amino acids. Germline-derived CDR1 and CDR2 are SNHLY and FYNNEI.

This sequence joins TRBV5-1 and TRBJ1-1; possibly TRBD1 for D (5 bases). CDR3 size: 15 residues. The V end was cut by 0 bases, the J end by 1 base, with 10 bases between. Germline V gene sequence: CDR1 SGHRS, CDR2 YFSETQ. CDR3 DNA: TGCGCCAGCAGCTTGGAGGGGCCGCGGAACACTGAAGCTTTCTTT. Its translation is CASSLEGPRNTEAFF.

On this clone itself: The junction and the germline gene differ at one end; a read error may be behind it. CDR3 sequence (DNA): TGTGCCAGCAGCTTATGGGCCCGATTATACTTT. Its protein is CASSLWARLYF. V and J are TRBV7-2 and TRBJ1-1; D call uncertain. This CDR3 has 11 residues. Germline V lookup: CDR1 SGHTA, CDR2 FQGNSA. Based on the CDR3 plus reference TRBV7-2 and TRBJ1-1, the full variable domain is GAGVSQSPSNKVTEKGKDVELRCDPISGHTALYWYRQSLGQGLEFLIYFQGNSAPDKSGLPSDRFSAERTGGSVSTLTIQRTQQEDSAVYLCASSLWARLYFGQGTRLTVV.

The chain employs TRBV7-2 and TRBJ2-1; 10 bases match TRBD1. CDR1 SGHTA and CDR2 FQGNSA come from the germline V gene. The CDR3 is made up of 17 amino acids. The junction had 10 bases not matched to a gene; V was cut back by 5 bases and J by 3 bases. Here the CDR3 reads CASSRQTGGTIYNEQFF. CDR3 bases: TGTGCCAGCAGCCGCCAGACAGGGGGCACGATCTACAATGAGCAGTTCTTC.

The chain combines TRBV3-1 (or the pseudogene TRBV3-2) with TRBJ2-3, with a possible D match to TRBD2 (6 bases). CDR1 and CDR2 from the germline V gene are LGHDT and YNNKEL (reference sequence). The CDR3 is 16 amino acids. Trimming left V 0 bases short and J 4 bases short, with 14 bases between. CDR3 residues: CASSQDAGRNADTQYF. CDR3 DNA: TGTGCCAGCAGCCAAGATGCGGGGAGGAACGCAGATACGCAGTATTTT.

V is TRBV11-2 and J is TRBJ2-7; 9 bases map to TRBD2. The CDR3 has 15 amino acids. Per the germline V gene, CDR1 is SGHAT and CDR2 is FQNNGV. V lost 4 bases and J lost 4; bases outside the gene matches: 8. The CDR3, as DNA: TGTGCCAGCAGCTCCCACGCGGGGGGGCAATACGAGCAGTACTTC. Translation gives CASSSHAGGQYEQYF.